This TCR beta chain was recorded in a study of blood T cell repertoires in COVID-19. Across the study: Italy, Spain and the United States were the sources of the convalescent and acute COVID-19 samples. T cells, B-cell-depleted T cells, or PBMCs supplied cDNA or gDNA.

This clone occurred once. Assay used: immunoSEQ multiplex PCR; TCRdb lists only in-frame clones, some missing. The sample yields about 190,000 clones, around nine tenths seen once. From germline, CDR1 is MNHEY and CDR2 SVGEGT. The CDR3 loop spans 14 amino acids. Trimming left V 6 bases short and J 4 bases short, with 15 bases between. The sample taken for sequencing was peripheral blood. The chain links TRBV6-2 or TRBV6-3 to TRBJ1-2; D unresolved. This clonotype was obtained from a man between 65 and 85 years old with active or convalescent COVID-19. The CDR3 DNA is TGTGCCAGCAGCCGACACGGAAATCCCTATGGCTACACCTTC. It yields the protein CASSRHGNPYGYTF.